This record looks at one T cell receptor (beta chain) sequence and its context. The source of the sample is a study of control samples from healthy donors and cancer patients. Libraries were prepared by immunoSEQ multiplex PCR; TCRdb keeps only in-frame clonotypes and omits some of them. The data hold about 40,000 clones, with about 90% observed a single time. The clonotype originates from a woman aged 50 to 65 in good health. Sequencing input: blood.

The CDR3 region is CASSFYLGISGGAFYEQYF. In nucleotides, the CDR3 is TGTGCCAGCAGCTTTTACCTTGGTATCAGCGGGGGAGCTTTCTACGAGCAGTACTTC. The chain carries TRBV7-2 and TRBJ2-7; 8 nucleotides agree with TRBD2. The CDR3 contains 19 residues. Germline CDR1 is SGHTA and CDR2 is FQGNSA. The ends lost 3 bases at V and 3 bases at J; junction bases unmatched: 19.